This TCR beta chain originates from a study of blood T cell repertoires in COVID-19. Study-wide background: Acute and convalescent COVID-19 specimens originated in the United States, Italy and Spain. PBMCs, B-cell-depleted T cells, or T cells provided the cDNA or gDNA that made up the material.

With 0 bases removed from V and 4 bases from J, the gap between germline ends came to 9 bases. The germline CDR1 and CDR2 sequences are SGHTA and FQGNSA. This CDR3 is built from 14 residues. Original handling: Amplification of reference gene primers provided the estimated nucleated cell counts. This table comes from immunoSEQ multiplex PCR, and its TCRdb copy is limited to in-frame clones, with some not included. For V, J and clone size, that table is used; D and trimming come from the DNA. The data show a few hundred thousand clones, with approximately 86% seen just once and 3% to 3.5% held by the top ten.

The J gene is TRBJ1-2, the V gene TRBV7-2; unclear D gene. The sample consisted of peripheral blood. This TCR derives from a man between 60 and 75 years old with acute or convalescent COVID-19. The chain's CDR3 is CASSLAASGYGYTF. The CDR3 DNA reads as TGTGCCAGCAGCTTAGCCGCTAGCGGCTATGGCTACACCTTC.